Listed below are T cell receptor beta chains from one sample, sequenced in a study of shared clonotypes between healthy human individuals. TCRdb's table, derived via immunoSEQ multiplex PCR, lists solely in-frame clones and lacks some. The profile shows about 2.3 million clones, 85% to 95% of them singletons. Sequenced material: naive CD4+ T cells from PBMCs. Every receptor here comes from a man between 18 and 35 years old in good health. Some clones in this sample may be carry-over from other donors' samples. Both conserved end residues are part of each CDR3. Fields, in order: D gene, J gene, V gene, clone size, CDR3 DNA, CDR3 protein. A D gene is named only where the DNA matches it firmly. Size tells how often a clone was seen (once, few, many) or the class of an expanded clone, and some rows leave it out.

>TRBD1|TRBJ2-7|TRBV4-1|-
TGCGCCAGCAGCCGCGCCCTGGGACAGGGAGATTACGAGCAGTACTTC
CASSRALGQGDYEQYF
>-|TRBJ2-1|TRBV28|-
TGTGCCAGCAGTTCTCTACAGGTGCCCTACAATGAGCAGTTCTTC
CASSSLQVPYNEQFF
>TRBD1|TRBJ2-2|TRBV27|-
TGTGCCAGCAGCCGGAGTGGGACAGGGGGCAGCTGGGAGCTGTTTTTT
CASSRSGTGGSWELFF
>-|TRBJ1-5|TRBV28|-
TGTGCCAGCAGAATGGGCAGTTCGAAGAATCAGCCCCAGCATTTT
CASRMGSSKNQPQHF
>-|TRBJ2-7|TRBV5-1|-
TGCGCCAGCAGCCCTGCGGGGGCGTCCTCCGAGCAGTACTTC
CASSPAGASSEQYF
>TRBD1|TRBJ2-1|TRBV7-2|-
TGTGCCAGCAGCTTAGAGGGACAGGGACCCAATGAGCAGTTCTTC
CASSLEGQGPNEQFF
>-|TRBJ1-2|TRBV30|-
TGTGCCTGGAGTGGTGGTTGGGACCCTGGCACCTTC
CAWSGGWDPGTF
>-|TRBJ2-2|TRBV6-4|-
TGTGCCAGCAGGGAGGGGAGGTTGGACTCCCCGGGCACCGGGGAGCTGTTTTTT
CASREGRLDSPGTGELFF
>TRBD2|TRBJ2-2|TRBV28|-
TGTGCCAGCAGTTCCGATCTGGGGTACGGAGCGGGGGGGAACACCGGGGAGCTGTTTTTT
CASSSDLGYGAGGNTGELFF
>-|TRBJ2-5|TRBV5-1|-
TGCGCCAGCAGCCTTTCACCGGGTCCGACAGAGGAGACCCAGTACTTC
CASSLSPGPTEETQYF
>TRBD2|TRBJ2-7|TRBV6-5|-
TGTGCCAGCAGTTACTCAGGGACTAGCTCCTACGAGCAGTACTTC
CASSYSGTSSYEQYF
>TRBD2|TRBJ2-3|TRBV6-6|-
TGTGCCAGCAGTAAGGGACTAGCGGAGAGCACAGATACGCAGTATTTT
CASSKGLAESTDTQYF
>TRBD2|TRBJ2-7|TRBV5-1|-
TGCGCCAGCAGCCCATCGGGACTAGCGGGAGGGAAGGCAAACGAGCAGTACTTC
CASSPSGLAGGKANEQYF
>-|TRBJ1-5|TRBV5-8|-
TGTGCCAGCCGAAGGGGCAATCAGCCCCAGCATTTT
CASRRGNQPQHF
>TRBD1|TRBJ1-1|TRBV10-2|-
TGCGCCAGCTACCCGGTACAGGGGAAGAACACTGAAGCTTTCTTT
CASYPVQGKNTEAFF
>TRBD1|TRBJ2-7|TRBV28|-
TGTGCCAGCGCCCGGCAGGGACAGGACTACGAGCAGTACTTC
CASARQGQDYEQYF
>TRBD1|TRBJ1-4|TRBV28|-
TGTGCCAGCACGGACAGGGTTGAAAAACTGTTTTTT
CASTDRVEKLFF
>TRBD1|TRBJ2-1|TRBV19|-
TGTGCCAGTAGCCCGACAGGGATAGGCTACAATGAGCAGTTCTTC
CASSPTGIGYNEQFF
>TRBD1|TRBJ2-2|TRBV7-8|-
TGTGCCAGCAGCTTAGCGTATTCCAGGGGGCTGAACACCGGGGAGCTGTTTTTT
CASSLAYSRGLNTGELFF
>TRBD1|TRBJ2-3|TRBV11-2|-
TGTGCCAGCACCCTGACAGGGTGGTCCACAGATACGCAGTATTTT
CASTLTGWSTDTQYF
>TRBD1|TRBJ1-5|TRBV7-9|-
TGTGCCAGCAGCTTAGATCGACAGGGTAGCGCGCAGCCCCAGCATTTT
CASSLDRQGSAQPQHF
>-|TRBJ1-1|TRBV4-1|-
TGCGCCAGCAGCCAAGGATGGGGAGACAGTGGGACTGAAGCTTTCTTT
CASSQGWGDSGTEAFF
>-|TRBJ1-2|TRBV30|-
TGTGCCTGGAGTGATGACGGAAACTATGGCTACACCTTC
CAWSDDGNYGYTF
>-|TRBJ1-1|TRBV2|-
TGTGCCAGCAGCCCTGGGGGACCGAACACTGAAGCTTTCTTT
CASSPGGPNTEAFF
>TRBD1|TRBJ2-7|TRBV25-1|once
TGTGCCAGCAGTGAATCCGGGACAGCTTACGAGCAGTACTTC
CASSESGTAYEQYF
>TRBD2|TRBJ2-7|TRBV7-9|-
TGTGCCAGCAGCTTAGGCTCTAGCGGGAGATACGAGCAGTACTTC
CASSLGSSGRYEQYF
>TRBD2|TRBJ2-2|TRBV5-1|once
TGCGCCAGCAGCTTGGACGCGACTAGCGGGAACACCGGGGAGCTGTTTTTT
CASSLDATSGNTGELFF
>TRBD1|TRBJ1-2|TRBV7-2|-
TGTGCCAGCAGCTCTAGGGGAGGACAGGGGGCGTCCCTTAACTATGGCTACACCTTC
CASSSRGGQGASLNYGYTF
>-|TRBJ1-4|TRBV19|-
TGTGCCAGTAGGCACATCGCAACTAATGAAAAACTGTTTTTT
CASRHIATNEKLFF
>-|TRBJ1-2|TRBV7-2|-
TGTGCCAGCAGCTTATGGGCGGCGTATGGCTACACCTTC
CASSLWAAYGYTF
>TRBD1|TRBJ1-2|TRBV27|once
TGTGCCAGCAGTCCGCGACAGGGGCGCTACACCTTC
CASSPRQGRYTF
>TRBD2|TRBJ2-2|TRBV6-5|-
TGTGCCAGCAGTCTAGCGGGAGGGAGCACCGGGGAGCTGTTTTTT
CASSLAGGSTGELFF
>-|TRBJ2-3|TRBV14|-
TGTGCCAGCAGCCAAGAGCTGGTGTGGACCAATACGCAGTATTTT
CASSQELVWTNTQYF
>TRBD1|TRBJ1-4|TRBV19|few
TGTGCCACCTCGGACAGGGTCCTGTTTTTT
CATSDRVLFF
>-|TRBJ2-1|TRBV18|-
TGTGCCAGCTCACCGACAGTCTCCTACAATGAGCAGTTCTTC
CASSPTVSYNEQFF
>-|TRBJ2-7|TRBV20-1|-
TGCAGTGCTAGAGATCTTCAGGAGCAGTACTTC
CSARDLQEQYF
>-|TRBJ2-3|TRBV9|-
TGTGCCAGCAGCGTAGGCCCCACAGATACGCAGTATTTT
CASSVGPTDTQYF
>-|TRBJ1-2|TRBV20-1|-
TGCAGTGCTAGCAAAGGGGATGGCTACACCTTC
CSASKGDGYTF
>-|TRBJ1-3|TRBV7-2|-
TGTGCCAGCAGCTTAACTGGGGCCGGAAACACCATATATTTT
CASSLTGAGNTIYF
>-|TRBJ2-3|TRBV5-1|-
TGCGCCAGCAGCTTATTAGGGGGTAGCACAGATACGCAGTATTTT
CASSLLGGSTDTQYF